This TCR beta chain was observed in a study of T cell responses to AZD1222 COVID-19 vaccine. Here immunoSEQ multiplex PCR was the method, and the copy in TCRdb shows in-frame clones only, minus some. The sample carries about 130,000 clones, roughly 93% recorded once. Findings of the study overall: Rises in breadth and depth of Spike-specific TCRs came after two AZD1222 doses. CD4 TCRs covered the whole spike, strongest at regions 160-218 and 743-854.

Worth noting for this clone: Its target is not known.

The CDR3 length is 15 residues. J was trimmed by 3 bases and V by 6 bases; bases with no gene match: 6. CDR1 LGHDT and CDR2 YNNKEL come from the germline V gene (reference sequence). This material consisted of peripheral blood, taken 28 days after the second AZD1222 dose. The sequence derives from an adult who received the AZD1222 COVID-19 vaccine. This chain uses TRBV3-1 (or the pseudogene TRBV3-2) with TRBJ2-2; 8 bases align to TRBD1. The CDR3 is CASRDRARDTGELFF. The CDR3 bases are TGTGCCAGCAGGGACAGGGCAAGGGACACCGGGGAGCTGTTTTTT.